This paragraph covers one T cell receptor (beta chain) sequence. The record originates from a study of T cell responses to AZD1222 COVID-19 vaccine. Germline CDR1 and CDR2: WSHSY and SAAADI. The CDR3 sequence is 14 residues long. V was shortened by 4 bases and J by 4 bases, with 8 bases between the two germline ends. The protocol was immunoSEQ multiplex PCR, while the TCRdb copy is restricted to in-frame clones and leaves out a portion. Of about 130,000 clones in the sample, over 85% were seen once. The chain couples TRBV10-2 to TRBJ1-6, with D tentatively TRBD1 (6 bases). The sample here was peripheral blood, taken on day 0 of AZD1222 vaccination. The source is an adult in good health. The CDR3: CASSGTGYNSPLHF. In DNA, the CDR3 is TGCGCCAGCAGTGGAACAGGGTATAATTCACCCCTCCACTTT.